The sequence of this TCR beta chain was determined in a study of T cell responses to AZD1222 COVID-19 vaccine. For the study at large: Analyses pooled second doses at about 4 or about 12 weeks. The study's findings and limits: Baseline serostatus was positive in only a handful of AZD1222 recipients. Targets within unmutated variant regions were reportedly found for nearly half of spike-specific TCRs. Mostly white British, mostly female donors; authors suggested clonal diversity may be underestimated.

There are a few counts of this clone. No antigen is known for it. Germline CDR1 SGHDT, CDR2 YYEEEE. The ends were cut back, 0 bases at V and 9 bases at J, with 15 bases in the middle. The CDR3 totals 14 residues. Assay used: immunoSEQ multiplex PCR; TCRdb lists only in-frame clones, some missing. The sample comprises roughly 120,000 clones, around 90% of which are singletons, and about 10% rests with the top ten. The rearrangement joins TRBV5-6 to TRBJ1-1, with D maybe TRBD1 (6 bases). The sequence derives from an adult in good health. The material sequenced was peripheral blood, taken on day 0 of AZD1222 vaccination. CDR3 coding DNA: TGTGCCAGCAGCTTGGGGGGCACAGGGCTTCAAGCTTTCTTT. Amino acids: CASSLGGTGLQAFF.